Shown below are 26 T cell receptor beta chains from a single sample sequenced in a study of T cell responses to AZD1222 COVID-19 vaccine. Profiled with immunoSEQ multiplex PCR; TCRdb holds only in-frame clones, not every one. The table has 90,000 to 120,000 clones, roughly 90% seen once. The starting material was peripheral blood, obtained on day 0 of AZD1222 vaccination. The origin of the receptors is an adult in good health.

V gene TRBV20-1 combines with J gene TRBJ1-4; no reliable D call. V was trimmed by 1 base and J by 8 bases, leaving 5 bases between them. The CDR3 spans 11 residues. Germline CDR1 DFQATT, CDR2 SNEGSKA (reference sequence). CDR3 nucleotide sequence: TGCAGTGCTAGAGTAGGCGAAAAACTGTTTTTT. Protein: CSARVGEKLFF.

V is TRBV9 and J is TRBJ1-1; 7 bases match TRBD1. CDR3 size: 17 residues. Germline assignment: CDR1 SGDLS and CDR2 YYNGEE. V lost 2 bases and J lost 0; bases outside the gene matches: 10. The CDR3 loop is CASSVVSDRLLNTEAFF. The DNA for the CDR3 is TGTGCCAGCAGCGTCGTATCGGACAGGCTCTTGAACACTGAAGCTTTCTTT.

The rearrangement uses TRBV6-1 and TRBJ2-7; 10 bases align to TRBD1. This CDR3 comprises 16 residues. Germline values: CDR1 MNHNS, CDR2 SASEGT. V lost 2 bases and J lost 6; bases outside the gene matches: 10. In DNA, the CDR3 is TGTGCCAGCAGTGAACGGGGACAGGGGATGCCGGGCGAGCAGTACTTC. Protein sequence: CASSERGQGMPGEQYF.

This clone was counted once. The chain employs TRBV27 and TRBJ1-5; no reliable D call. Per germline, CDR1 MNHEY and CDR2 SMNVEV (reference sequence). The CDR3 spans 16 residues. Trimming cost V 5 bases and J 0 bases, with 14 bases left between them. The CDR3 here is CASSPPLRDSNQPQHF. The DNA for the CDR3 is TGTGCCAGCAGTCCCCCGTTGAGGGATAGCAATCAGCCCCAGCATTTT.

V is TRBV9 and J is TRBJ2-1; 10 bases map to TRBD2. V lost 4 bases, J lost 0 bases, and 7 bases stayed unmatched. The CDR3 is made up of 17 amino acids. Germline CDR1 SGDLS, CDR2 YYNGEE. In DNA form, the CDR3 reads TGTGCCAGCAGCCCCCGACTAGCGGGCAGCTCCTACAATGAGCAGTTCTTC. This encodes CASSPRLAGSSYNEQFF.

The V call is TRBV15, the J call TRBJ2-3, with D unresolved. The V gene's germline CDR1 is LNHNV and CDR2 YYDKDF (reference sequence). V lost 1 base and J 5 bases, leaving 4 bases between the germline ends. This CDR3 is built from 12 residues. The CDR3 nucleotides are TGTGCCACCAGCAGAGGGGGAGATACGCAGTATTTT. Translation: CATSRGGDTQYF.

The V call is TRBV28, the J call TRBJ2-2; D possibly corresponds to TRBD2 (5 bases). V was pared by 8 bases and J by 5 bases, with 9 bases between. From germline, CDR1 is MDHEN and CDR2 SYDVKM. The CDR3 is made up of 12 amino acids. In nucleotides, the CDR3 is TGTGCCAGCGGACTGGGTACCGGGGAGCTGTTTTTT. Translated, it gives CASGLGTGELFF.

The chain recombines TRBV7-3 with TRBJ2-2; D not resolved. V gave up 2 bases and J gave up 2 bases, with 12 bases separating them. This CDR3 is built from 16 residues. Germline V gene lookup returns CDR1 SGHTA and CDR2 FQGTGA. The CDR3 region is CASSLLGAQNTGELFF. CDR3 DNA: TGTGCCAGCAGCTTACTCGGAGCGCAAAACACCGGGGAGCTGTTTTTT.

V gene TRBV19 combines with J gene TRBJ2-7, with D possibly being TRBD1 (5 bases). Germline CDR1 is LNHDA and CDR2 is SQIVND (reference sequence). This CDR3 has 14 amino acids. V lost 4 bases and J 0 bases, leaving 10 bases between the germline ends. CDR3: CASSRVDSSYEQYF. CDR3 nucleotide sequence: TGTGCCAGTAGTAGGGTTGACAGCTCCTACGAGCAGTACTTC.

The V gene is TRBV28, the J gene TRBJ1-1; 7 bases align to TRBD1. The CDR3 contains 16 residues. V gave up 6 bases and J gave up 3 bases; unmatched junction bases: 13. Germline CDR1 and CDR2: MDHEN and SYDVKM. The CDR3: CASRSRGDIRYTEAFF. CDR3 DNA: TGTGCCAGCAGGAGCAGGGGGGATATAAGGTACACTGAAGCTTTCTTT.

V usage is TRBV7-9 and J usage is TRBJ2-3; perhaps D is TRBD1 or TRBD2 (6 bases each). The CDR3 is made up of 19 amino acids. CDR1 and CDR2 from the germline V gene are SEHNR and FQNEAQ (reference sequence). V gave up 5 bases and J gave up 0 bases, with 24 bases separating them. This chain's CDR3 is CASSRGRGLIAKSTDTQYF. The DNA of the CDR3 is TGTGCCAGCAGCCGGGGCAGGGGACTCATAGCCAAGAGCACAGATACGCAGTATTTT.

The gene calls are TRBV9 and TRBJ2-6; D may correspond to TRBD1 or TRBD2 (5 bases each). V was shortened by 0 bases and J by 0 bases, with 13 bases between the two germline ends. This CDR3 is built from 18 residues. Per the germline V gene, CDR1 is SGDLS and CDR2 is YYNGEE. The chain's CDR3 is CASSVAGRSTSGANVLTF. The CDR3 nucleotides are TGTGCCAGCAGCGTAGCGGGACGGTCTACCTCTGGGGCCAACGTCCTGACTTTC.

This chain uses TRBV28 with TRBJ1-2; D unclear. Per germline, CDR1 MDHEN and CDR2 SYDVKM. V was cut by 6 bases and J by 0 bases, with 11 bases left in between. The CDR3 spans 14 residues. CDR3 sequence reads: CASSEGSPNYGYTF. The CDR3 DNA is TGTGCCAGCAGCGAGGGATCTCCTAACTATGGCTACACCTTC.

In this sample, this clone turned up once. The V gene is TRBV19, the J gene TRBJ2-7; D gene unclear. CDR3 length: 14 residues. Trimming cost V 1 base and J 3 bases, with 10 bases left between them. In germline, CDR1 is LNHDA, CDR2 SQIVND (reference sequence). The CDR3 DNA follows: TGTGCCAGTAGTATAGGGTCAGAAAACTACGAGCAGTACTTC. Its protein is CASSIGSENYEQYF.

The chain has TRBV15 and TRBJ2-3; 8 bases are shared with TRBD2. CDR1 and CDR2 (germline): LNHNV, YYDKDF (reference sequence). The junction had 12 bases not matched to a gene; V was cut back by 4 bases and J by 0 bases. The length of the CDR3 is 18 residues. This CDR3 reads CATSTSLGLAASTDTQYF. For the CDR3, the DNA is TGTGCCACCAGCACCTCGTTAGGACTAGCAGCTAGCACAGATACGCAGTATTTT.

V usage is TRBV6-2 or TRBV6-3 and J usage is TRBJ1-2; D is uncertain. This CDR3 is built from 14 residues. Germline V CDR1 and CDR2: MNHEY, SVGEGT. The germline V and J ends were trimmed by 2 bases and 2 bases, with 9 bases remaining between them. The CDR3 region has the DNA TGTGCCAGCAGTTACGACACAACCAACTATGGCTACACCTTC. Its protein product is CASSYDTTNYGYTF.

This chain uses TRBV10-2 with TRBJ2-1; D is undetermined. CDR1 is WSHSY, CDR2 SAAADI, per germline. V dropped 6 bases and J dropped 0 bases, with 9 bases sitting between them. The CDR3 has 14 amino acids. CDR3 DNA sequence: TGCGCCAGCAGCCTGATGAGCTCCTACAATGAGCAGTTCTTC. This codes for CASSLMSSYNEQFF.

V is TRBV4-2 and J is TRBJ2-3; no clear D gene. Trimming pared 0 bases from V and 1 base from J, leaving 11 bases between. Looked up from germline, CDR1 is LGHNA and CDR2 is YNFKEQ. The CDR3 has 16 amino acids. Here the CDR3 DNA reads TGTGCCAGCAGCCAAGATTACGAAGTAGGCACAGATACGCAGTATTTT. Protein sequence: CASSQDYEVGTDTQYF.

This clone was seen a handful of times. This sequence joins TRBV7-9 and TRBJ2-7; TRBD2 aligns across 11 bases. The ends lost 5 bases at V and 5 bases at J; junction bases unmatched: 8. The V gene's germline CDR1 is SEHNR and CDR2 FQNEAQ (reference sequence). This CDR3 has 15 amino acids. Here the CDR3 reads CASSDQLAGVHEQYF. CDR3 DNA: TGTGCCAGCAGCGACCAACTAGCGGGGGTACACGAGCAGTACTTC.

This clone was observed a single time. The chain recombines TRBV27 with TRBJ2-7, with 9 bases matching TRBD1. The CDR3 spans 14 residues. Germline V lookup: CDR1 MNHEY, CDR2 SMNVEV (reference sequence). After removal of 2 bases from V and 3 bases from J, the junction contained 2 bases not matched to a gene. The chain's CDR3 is CASSLRDRVYEQYF. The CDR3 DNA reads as TGTGCCAGCAGTTTACGGGACAGGGTCTACGAGCAGTACTTC.

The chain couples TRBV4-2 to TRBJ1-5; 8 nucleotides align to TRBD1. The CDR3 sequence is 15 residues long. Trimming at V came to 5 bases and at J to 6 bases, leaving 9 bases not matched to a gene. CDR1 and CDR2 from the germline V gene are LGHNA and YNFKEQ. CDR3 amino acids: CASSNDRGKGQPQHF. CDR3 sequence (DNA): TGTGCCAGCAGCAATGACAGGGGAAAGGGTCAGCCCCAGCATTTT.

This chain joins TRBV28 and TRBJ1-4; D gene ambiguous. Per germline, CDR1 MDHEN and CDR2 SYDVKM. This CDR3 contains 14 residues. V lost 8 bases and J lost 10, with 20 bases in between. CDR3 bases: TGTGCCAGCCTCGGGCCCCCGCAGCCTGGAAAACTGTTTTTT. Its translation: CASLGPPQPGKLFF.

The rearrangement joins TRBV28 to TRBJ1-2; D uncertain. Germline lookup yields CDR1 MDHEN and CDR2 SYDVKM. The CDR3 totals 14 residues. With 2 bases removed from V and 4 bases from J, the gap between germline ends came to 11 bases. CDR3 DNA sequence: TGTGCCAGCAGTTTAAGTAACAGAGGCTATGGCTACACCTTC. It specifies CASSLSNRGYGYTF.

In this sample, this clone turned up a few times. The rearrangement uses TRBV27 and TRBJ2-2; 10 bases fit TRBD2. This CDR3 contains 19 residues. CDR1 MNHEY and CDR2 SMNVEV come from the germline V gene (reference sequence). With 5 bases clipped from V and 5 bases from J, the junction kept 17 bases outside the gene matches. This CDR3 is CASSPRDLAGAVQTGELFF. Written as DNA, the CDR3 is TGTGCCAGCAGTCCGCGGGATCTAGCGGGAGCAGTACAGACCGGGGAGCTGTTTTTT.

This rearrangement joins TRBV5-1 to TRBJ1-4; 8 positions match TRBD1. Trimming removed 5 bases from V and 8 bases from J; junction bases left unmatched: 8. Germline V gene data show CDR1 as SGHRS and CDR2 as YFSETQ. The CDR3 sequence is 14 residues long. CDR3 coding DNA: TGCGCCAGCAGGGACAGGGTGGAGGACGAAAAACTGTTTTTT. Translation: CASRDRVEDEKLFF.

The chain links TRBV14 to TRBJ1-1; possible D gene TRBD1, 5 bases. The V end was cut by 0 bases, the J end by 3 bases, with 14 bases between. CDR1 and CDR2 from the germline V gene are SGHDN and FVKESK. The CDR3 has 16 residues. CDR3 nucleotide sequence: TGTGCCAGCAGCCAAGATTTGTGGCCGGGGGACACTGAAGCTTTCTTT. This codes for CASSQDLWPGDTEAFF.